This T cell receptor (beta chain) was sequenced for a study of blood T cell repertoires in COVID-19. Looking at the study overall: The origin of the acute and convalescent COVID-19 samples was the United States, Italy and Spain. PBMCs, B-cell-depleted T cells, or T cells provided the cDNA or gDNA that made up the material.

Germline loops: CDR1 SQVTM, CDR2 ANQGSEA. This CDR3 region has 12 residues. The ends were cut back, 6 bases at V and 5 bases at J, with 12 bases in the middle. How the authors handled the data: The assay estimated nucleated cells by amplifying reference gene primers. Clones were read by immunoSEQ multiplex PCR, and TCRdb kept only the in-frame ones, dropping some. V, J and clone size reflect that table, while D and trimming were determined from the DNA. The sample records approximately 89,000 clones, about 83% being singletons. The J gene is TRBJ2-3, the V gene TRBV29-1; D remains unclear. The source material was peripheral blood. This receptor was taken from a human donor in a cohort sampled during active COVID-19. CDR3 nucleotide sequence: TGCAGCGTGACACATCTGGGAGATACGCAGTATTTT. Protein: CSVTHLGDTQYF.